A selection of T cell receptor beta chains follows, all from one sample in a study of control samples from healthy donors and cancer patients. Sequencing used immunoSEQ multiplex PCR; TCRdb keeps in-frame clones, though not all of them. The table has more than 95,000 clones, around 91% seen once. The sample comprised PBMCs. These receptors were obtained from a woman aged 45 to 65 with colorectal cancer. Each CDR3 is given with its conserved first and last residue. A D gene is named only where the DNA matches it firmly. Clone sizes are given selectively: once, few, many, or a class where the clone is expanded.

CDR3aa | CDR3nt | abundance | j_gene | v_gene | d_gene
CASSSLTMDTQYF | TGTGCCAGCAGCTCCCTGACTATGGATACGCAGTATTTT | NA | TRBJ2-3 | TRBV7-2 | NA
CASSLGASGGPQDTQYF | TGTGCCAGCAGCTTAGGGGCTAGCGGGGGCCCTCAAGATACGCAGTATTTT | NA | TRBJ2-3 | TRBV7-2 | TRBD2
CAISARQGQNTEAFF | TGTGCCATCAGTGCACGACAGGGACAGAACACTGAAGCTTTCTTT | NA | TRBJ1-1 | TRBV10-3 | TRBD1
CASSVVTGRASYTGTEAFF | TGTGCCAGCAGCGTAGTGACCGGCCGGGCCTCTTACACCGGCACTGAAGCTTTCTTT | NA | TRBJ1-1 | TRBV9 | NA
CASSTLPPRTGSEKLFF | TGTGCCAGCAGCACCTTACCCCCCCGGACCGGCAGTGAAAAACTGTTTTTT | NA | TRBJ1-4 | TRBV3-1/TRBV3-2 | NA
CASRRQGTNEKLFF | TGTGCCAGCAGAAGACAGGGAACTAATGAAAAACTGTTTTTT | once | TRBJ1-4 | TRBV2 | TRBD1
CAWSAGGILLGYTF | TGTGCCTGGAGTGCCGGCGGCATCCTCCTTGGCTACACCTTC | NA | TRBJ1-2 | TRBV30 | NA
CASSRGTLPSTDTQYF | TGTGCCAGCAGCCGAGGGACTCTCCCTAGCACAGATACGCAGTATTTT | once | TRBJ2-3 | TRBV16 | NA
CASRTDRGPHGYTF | TGTGCCAGCAGAACTGACAGGGGGCCTCATGGCTACACCTTC | NA | TRBJ1-2 | TRBV6-5 | TRBD1
CASSYAGVSTNEQYF | TGTGCCAGCAGTTACGCAGGGGTCTCGACTAACGAGCAGTACTTC | few | TRBJ2-7 | TRBV6-5 | NA
CASSLLTGGGEKLFF | TGTGCCAGCAGCCTTCTGACAGGGGGAGGTGAAAAACTGTTTTTT | once | TRBJ1-4 | TRBV6-5 | TRBD1
CASSGRTSGGPYNEQFF | TGTGCCAGCAGCGGGCGGACTAGCGGGGGCCCTTACAATGAGCAGTTCTTC | NA | TRBJ2-1 | TRBV9 | TRBD2
CASSPRQRGEGVSAYNEQFF | TGTGCCAGCTCACCCCGCCAACGTGGGGAGGGCGTTAGCGCCTACAATGAGCAGTTCTTC | NA | TRBJ2-1 | TRBV18 | TRBD2
CASSPPGSRFVQYF | TGTGCCAGCTCACCACCGGGAAGTAGATTCGTTCAGTACTTC | NA | TRBJ2-4 | TRBV18 | NA
CASSLGGISYEQYF | TGTGCCAGCAGTCTGGGCGGGATTTCCTACGAGCAGTACTTC | NA | TRBJ2-7 | TRBV5-6 | NA
CASSSARASGELFF | TGTGCCAGCAGCTCCGCTAGGGCCTCGGGGGAACTGTTTTTT | NA | TRBJ1-4 | TRBV7-8 | NA
CASSPPPGGKDEAFF | TGTGCCAGCAGCCCTCCCCCGGGGGGAAAGGATGAAGCTTTCTTT | NA | TRBJ1-1 | TRBV28 | NA
CASSYIRSGGGELFF | TGTGCCAGCAGCTACATCCGGAGCGGGGGCGGGGAGCTGTTTTTT | NA | TRBJ2-2 | TRBV3-1/TRBV3-2 | TRBD2
CASSEGLPSQPQHF | TGTGCCAGCAGTGAAGGATTACCTTCTCAGCCCCAGCATTTT | NA | TRBJ1-5 | TRBV2 | NA
CASSWGPSSPLHF | TGTGCCAGCAGTTGGGGGCCAAGCTCACCCCTCCACTTT | NA | TRBJ1-6 | TRBV2 | NA
CASSMRGKDTEAFF | TGTGCCAGCAGTATGAGGGGTAAGGACACTGAAGCTTTCTTT | NA | TRBJ1-1 | TRBV27 | NA
CASSTGTEPGNTIYF | TGTGCCAGCAGTACCGGGACAGAACCTGGAAACACCATATATTTT | NA | TRBJ1-3 | TRBV6-2/TRBV6-3 | TRBD1
CASSYYSGLAAISNTGELFF | TGTGCCAGTAGTTACTACTCGGGACTAGCGGCTATTTCGAACACCGGGGAGCTGTTTTTT | NA | TRBJ2-2 | TRBV19 | TRBD2
CASSLEGTDTQYF | TGTGCCAGCAGCTTAGAAGGCACAGATACGCAGTATTTT | NA | TRBJ2-3 | TRBV13 | NA
CASSLGSGDPLLSALHF | TGTGCCAGCAGCTTAGGGTCAGGGGACCCCCTTTTATCGGCCCTCCACTTT | NA | TRBJ1-6 | TRBV7-7 | NA
CASVREGYGPQHF | TGTGCTAGTGTAAGAGAGGGATATGGACCCCAGCATTTT | once | TRBJ1-5 | TRBV12-5 | NA
CASRIQGLFEKLFF | TGTGCCAGCAGAATCCAGGGTTTGTTCGAAAAACTGTTTTTT | NA | TRBJ1-4 | TRBV2 | NA
CSYSGGASYNEQFF | TGCAGCTACTCCGGGGGAGCATCCTACAATGAGCAGTTCTTC | NA | TRBJ2-1 | TRBV29-1 | NA
CASSLSRFEETQYF | TGTGCCAGCAGCTTGTCCCGTTTCGAAGAGACCCAGTACTTC | NA | TRBJ2-5 | TRBV5-4 | NA
CASSTGTAYDNSPLHF | TGTGCCAGCAGCACAGGGACCGCTTACGATAATTCACCCCTCCACTTT | NA | TRBJ1-6 | TRBV5-5 | NA
CASRPEGGGGYTF | TGTGCCAGCAGACCCGAAGGGGGCGGTGGCTACACCTTC | few | TRBJ1-2 | TRBV6-6 | TRBD1
CASTLVGAAEKLFF | TGTGCCAGCACCCTTGTGGGGGCAGCTGAAAAACTGTTTTTT | NA | TRBJ1-4 | TRBV28 | NA